This T cell receptor (beta chain) came from a study of T cell repertoires in cytomegalovirus infection. Using its own MiXCR run on the reads, TCRdb lists one record per CDR3 protein. The data hold about 890,000 distinct CDR3 sequences, with roughly 31% observed a single time. Details on this clonotype: Its antigen is undetermined.

This CDR3 comprises 15 residues. Between the trimmed V and J ends, which lost 5 bases and 3 bases, there was a span of 16 bases. The germline V gene encodes CDR1 MDHEN and CDR2 SYDVKM. The sequencing used cultured CD8+ T cells from PBMCs, collected from culture after CMV antigen stimulation. V gene TRBV28 combines with J gene TRBJ1-1; D not resolved. This clonotype originated in a human donor in good health (CMV status not recorded). Some clones in this sample may be carry-over from other donors' samples. The CDR3 here is CASSTSLDSYTEAFF. The CDR3 region has the DNA TGTGCCAGCAGTACCTCTTTGGATAGCTACACTGAAGCTTTCTTT.